These 14 T cell receptor beta chains originate from one sample sequenced in a study of cytomegalovirus exposure and HLA in healthy donors. Primers included in the PCR were 60 Vbeta and 13 Jbeta primers. TCRdb's copy holds only in-frame clones and misses some; the assay was immunoSEQ multiplex PCR. The repertoire has approximately 170,000 clones, just over 75% of them found once; the top ten carry about 1.6%. Sequencing input: PBMCs. The receptor set was obtained from a man aged 40-49 years in good health and CMV-seronegative.

The V gene is TRBV6-1, the J gene TRBJ2-7; no definite D call. The CDR3 spans 11 residues. Germline V gives CDR1 MNHNS, CDR2 SASEGT. V was shortened by 1 base and J by 9 bases, with 7 bases between the two germline ends. Here the CDR3 reads CASSEGTVQYF. Here the CDR3 DNA reads TGTGCCAGCAGTGAAGGAACAGTGCAGTACTTC.

The chain is built from TRBV30 and TRBJ1-5; no clear D gene. V shed 3 bases and J shed 3 bases, with 9 bases lying between them. The V gene's germline CDR1 is GTSNPN and CDR2 SVGIG (reference sequence). CDR3 length: 13 amino acids. For the CDR3, the DNA is TGTGCCTGGAGCGGGGAATTCAATCAGCCCCAGCATTTT. It is translated as CAWSGEFNQPQHF.

This clone was seen a handful of times. J is TRBJ2-2 and V is TRBV5-1; D is perhaps TRBD2 (11 bases). The germline V gene has CDR1 SGHRS and CDR2 YFSETQ. V was cut by 4 bases and J by 2 bases, with 33 bases left in between. This CDR3 is built from 22 residues. The CDR3 here is CASSPGAWDRGLADLNTGELFF. The DNA of the CDR3 is TGCGCCAGCAGCCCGGGGGCTTGGGACAGGGGACTAGCGGACCTAAACACCGGGGAGCTGTTTTTT.

This clone occurred once. V and J are TRBV10-3 and TRBJ2-3; TRBD1 aligns across 7 bases. The germline V gene has CDR1 ENHRY and CDR2 SYGVKD. V shed 4 bases and J 5 bases; nucleotides not matched to a gene: 15. The CDR3 sequence is 17 residues long. CDR3 region: CAISGHKATGRVDTQYF. CDR3 DNA: TGTGCCATCAGTGGTCACAAGGCGACAGGGCGAGTAGATACGCAGTATTTT.

The DNA of the CDR3 is TGTGCCAGCTCACCACCGATCGCGGGCACCGGGGAGCTGTTTTTT. The encoded protein is CASSPPIAGTGELFF. This sequence joins TRBV18 and TRBJ2-2; D possibly corresponds to TRBD2 (5 bases). The CDR3 runs 15 residues. Trimming removed 0 bases from V and 4 bases from J, with 9 bases in between. CDR1 is KGHSH, CDR2 LQKENI, per germline.

The V call is TRBV19, the J call TRBJ2-3; 7 bases fit TRBD2. After removal of 6 bases from V and 6 bases from J, the junction contained 12 bases not matched to a gene. The CDR3 sequence is 15 residues long. Germline V gene lookup returns CDR1 LNHDA and CDR2 SQIVND (reference sequence). The CDR3 sequence: CASSPGGLYSDTQYF. The CDR3, as DNA: TGTGCCAGTAGCCCGGGAGGACTATATTCCGATACGCAGTATTTT.

The rearrangement links TRBV5-1 to TRBJ2-1, with 7 positions matching TRBD1. Germline V CDR1 and CDR2: SGHRS, YFSETQ. Losses at the gene ends were 1 base for V and 2 bases for J; bases not matched to a gene: 6. This CDR3 has 16 residues. The CDR3 DNA sequence: TGCGCCAGCAGCTTGATAGGACAGGAGCCCTACAATGAGCAGTTCTTC. This sequence encodes CASSLIGQEPYNEQFF.

This rearrangement joins TRBV28 to TRBJ2-1; the match to TRBD1 covers 10 bases. Unmatched junction bases numbered 14, after V lost 5 bases and J lost 4 bases. Germline-derived CDR1 and CDR2 are MDHEN and SYDVKM. The CDR3 consists of 18 residues. CDR3 bases: TGTGCCAGCAGTCCTTCTCCGGGACAGGGGTCCCCATACAATGAGCAGTTCTTC. Protein product: CASSPSPGQGSPYNEQFF.

The chain uses TRBV5-1 and TRBJ2-5; D ambiguous. This CDR3 has 15 residues. V was shortened by 4 bases and J by 0 bases, with 13 bases between the two germline ends. CDR1 is SGHRS, CDR2 YFSETQ, per germline. This CDR3 is CASSGGHGYQETQYF. CDR3 sequence (DNA): TGCGCCAGCAGCGGTGGGCACGGATACCAAGAGACCCAGTACTTC.

The rearrangement uses TRBV28 and TRBJ1-2; 8 bases are a match to TRBD1. The V gene's germline CDR1 is MDHEN and CDR2 SYDVKM. The CDR3 is made up of 14 amino acids. CDR3 protein: CVSSGTGEGYGYTF. The CDR3 DNA is TGTGTCTCATCAGGGACAGGAGAGGGCTATGGCTACACCTTC.

The V gene is TRBV27, the J gene TRBJ1-2; TRBD1 matches at 7 bases. The CDR3 contains 13 residues. Germline V CDR1 and CDR2: MNHEY, SMNVEV (reference sequence). Trimming at V came to 6 bases and at J to 4 bases, leaving 5 bases not matched to a gene. CDR3 residues: CASSQGTVYGYTF. For the CDR3, the DNA is TGTGCCAGCAGCCAAGGGACAGTCTATGGCTACACCTTC.

The rearrangement links TRBV5-6 to TRBJ2-1; 10 nucleotides line up with TRBD2. The CDR3 consists of 16 residues. Per germline, CDR1 SGHDT and CDR2 YYEEEE. With V trimmed by 4 bases and J by 4 bases, 8 bases remained unmatched. CDR3 residues: CASSKAGTSVYNEQFF. The CDR3 coding sequence is TGTGCCAGCAGCAAAGCCGGGACTAGCGTATACAATGAGCAGTTCTTC.

The V gene is TRBV6-1, the J gene TRBJ1-5, with D tentatively TRBD1 (6 bases). The germline V and J ends were trimmed by 8 bases and 4 bases, with 18 bases remaining between them. CDR3 length: 15 amino acids. Germline V gene data show CDR1 as MNHNS and CDR2 as SASEGT. CDR3 region: CASAVWGGGNQPQHF. The CDR3, as DNA: TGTGCCAGCGCCGTTTGGGGAGGGGGAAATCAGCCCCAGCATTTT.

The rearrangement links TRBV9 to TRBJ2-5, with D maybe TRBD2 (6 bases). CDR1 is SGDLS, CDR2 YYNGEE, per germline. The CDR3 loop spans 14 amino acids. Trimming removed 4 bases from V and 5 bases from J, with 15 bases in between. CDR3 residues: CASSTEGGGETQYF. The CDR3 nucleotides are TGTGCCAGCAGCACAGAGGGAGGAGGGGAGACCCAGTACTTC.